The rows below give T cell receptor beta chains drawn from one sample of a study of T cells in Graves' hyperthyroidism and ophthalmopathy. TCRdb independently ran MiXCR on the multiplex PCR reads; one entry per CDR3 protein. The sample holds over 450,000 distinct CDR3 sequences; under 15% are singletons and the top ten take 15% to 20%. The sequencing sample was made of blood. Receptor source: a woman aged 18-29 years with Graves' hyperthyroidism. Both conserved end residues are part of each CDR3. The D gene is left open where the match is weak. Part of the rows lack a size; the others show once, few, many or a class for expanded clones.

V gene: TRBV12-3/TRBV12-4; J gene: TRBJ2-7; clone size: many; D gene: .; CDR3 protein: CASSFFGGRYEQYF; CDR3 DNA: TGTGCCAGCAGTTTTTTCGGTGGGAGATACGAGCAGTACTTC
V gene: TRBV12-3/TRBV12-4; J gene: TRBJ2-5; clone size: .; D gene: TRBD2; CDR3 protein: CASSLSGSRETQYF; CDR3 DNA: TGTGCCAGCAGTTTAAGCGGGAGTAGGGAGACCCAGTACTTC
V gene: TRBV5-6; J gene: TRBJ2-1; clone size: many; D gene: .; CDR3 protein: CASSLCPACVYNEQFF; CDR3 DNA: TGTGCCAGCAGCCTCTGTCCGGCTTGCGTCTACAATGAGCAGTTCTTC
V gene: TRBV5-6; J gene: TRBJ2-3; clone size: many; D gene: TRBD2; CDR3 protein: CASSFAGEPSTDTQYF; CDR3 DNA: TGTGCCAGCAGCTTCGCGGGGGAACCTAGCACAGATACGCAGTATTTT
V gene: TRBV7-8; J gene: TRBJ1-2; clone size: .; D gene: TRBD1; CDR3 protein: CASSYNRDRATNPHMVSYGYTF; CDR3 DNA: TGTGCCAGCAGCTACAACCGGGACAGGGCAACCAACCCGCACATGGTTAGCTATGGCTACACCTTC
V gene: TRBV24-1; J gene: TRBJ2-1; clone size: .; D gene: TRBD1; CDR3 protein: CATSDFPGQNEQFF; CDR3 DNA: TGTGCCACCAGTGATTTCCCGGGACAGAATGAGCAGTTCTTC
V gene: TRBV11-3; J gene: TRBJ1-1; clone size: .; D gene: .; CDR3 protein: CASGLSGGGGTEAFF; CDR3 DNA: TGTGCCAGCGGCTTATCCGGGGGCGGGGGCACTGAAGCTTTCTTT
V gene: TRBV20-1; J gene: TRBJ2-7; clone size: .; D gene: .; CDR3 protein: CSAGSSGAYEQYF; CDR3 DNA: TGCAGTGCAGGGTCGTCGGGAGCCTACGAGCAGTACTTC
V gene: TRBV7-9; J gene: TRBJ1-5; clone size: many; D gene: TRBD1; CDR3 protein: CASSDYRGSNQPQHF; CDR3 DNA: TGTGCCAGCAGTGATTACAGGGGTAGCAATCAGCCCCAGCATTTT
V gene: TRBV5-1; J gene: TRBJ2-5; clone size: .; D gene: TRBD2; CDR3 protein: CASSPTGGGAPETQYF; CDR3 DNA: TGCGCCAGCAGCCCTACGGGAGGGGGGGCGCCGGAGACCCAGTACTTC
V gene: TRBV29-1; J gene: TRBJ1-1; clone size: .; D gene: .; CDR3 protein: CSARRMLDTEAFF; CDR3 DNA: TGCAGCGCTCGACGGATGCTAGACACTGAAGCCTTCTTT
V gene: TRBV6-5; J gene: TRBJ1-2; clone size: few; D gene: .; CDR3 protein: CASSYDTGGPYGYTF; CDR3 DNA: TGTGCCAGCAGTTACGACACGGGGGGGCCATATGGCTACACCTTC
V gene: TRBV20-1; J gene: TRBJ2-3; clone size: many; D gene: .; CDR3 protein: CSARALRLAVQLDTQYF; CDR3 DNA: TGCAGTGCTAGAGCCCTTCGGTTGGCTGTTCAGCTCGATACGCAGTATTTT
V gene: TRBV9; J gene: TRBJ2-3; clone size: .; D gene: .; CDR3 protein: CASSSSYKRDTQYF; CDR3 DNA: TGTGCCAGCAGCAGTAGCTATAAGCGGGATACGCAGTATTTT
V gene: TRBV28; J gene: TRBJ2-3; clone size: many; D gene: .; CDR3 protein: CASSDHREFGTDTQYF; CDR3 DNA: TGTGCCAGCAGTGACCACAGGGAGTTTGGCACAGATACGCAGTATTTT
V gene: TRBV12-3/TRBV12-4; J gene: TRBJ2-1; clone size: few; D gene: .; CDR3 protein: CASSSGQTKINYNEQFF; CDR3 DNA: TGTGCCAGCAGTTCCGGACAGACCAAGATCAATTACAATGAGCAGTTCTTC
V gene: TRBV2; J gene: TRBJ2-2; clone size: many; D gene: TRBD2; CDR3 protein: CASSQTSGGNTGELFF; CDR3 DNA: TGTGCCAGCAGTCAGACTAGCGGAGGAAACACCGGGGAGCTGTTTTTT
V gene: TRBV11-3; J gene: TRBJ2-5; clone size: many; D gene: .; CDR3 protein: CASSLVYGSWGETQYF; CDR3 DNA: TGTGCCAGCAGCTTAGTGTACGGGAGTTGGGGAGAGACCCAGTACTTC
V gene: TRBV3-1; J gene: TRBJ2-1; clone size: many; D gene: .; CDR3 protein: CASSSRQAANNEQFF; CDR3 DNA: TGTGCCAGCAGCTCCCGACAGGCTGCCAACAATGAGCAGTTCTTC
V gene: TRBV2; J gene: TRBJ2-5; clone size: many; D gene: TRBD1; CDR3 protein: CASRNRDRGRETQYF; CDR3 DNA: TGTGCCAGCAGAAATAGGGACAGGGGGCGAGAGACCCAGTACTTC
V gene: TRBV6-1; J gene: TRBJ2-5; clone size: many; D gene: TRBD2; CDR3 protein: CASRGGGPPETQYF; CDR3 DNA: TGTGCCAGCAGGGGGGGAGGGCCTCCGGAGACCCAGTACTTC
V gene: TRBV15; J gene: TRBJ2-1; clone size: .; D gene: TRBD2; CDR3 protein: CATSRVRALAGVLHDEQFF; CDR3 DNA: TGTGCCACCAGCAGAGTTAGGGCCCTAGCGGGAGTTTTACACGATGAGCAGTTCTTC
V gene: TRBV13; J gene: TRBJ1-6; clone size: many; D gene: TRBD1; CDR3 protein: CASSLRLTGGHNSPLHF; CDR3 DNA: TGTGCCAGCAGCTTACGTCTAACAGGGGGCCATAATTCACCCCTCCACTTT
V gene: TRBV9; J gene: TRBJ2-5; clone size: .; D gene: .; CDR3 protein: CASSVQENQETQYF; CDR3 DNA: TGTGCCAGCAGCGTACAGGAAAACCAAGAGACCCAGTACTTC
V gene: TRBV19; J gene: TRBJ2-1; clone size: many; D gene: .; CDR3 protein: CASRTGVYNEQFF; CDR3 DNA: TGTGCCAGTAGGACGGGGGTCTACAATGAGCAGTTCTTC
V gene: TRBV6-2/TRBV6-3; J gene: TRBJ2-1; clone size: .; D gene: .; CDR3 protein: CASSYPGEQFF; CDR3 DNA: TGTGCCAGCAGTTACCCCGGGGAGCAGTTCTTC
V gene: TRBV20-1; J gene: TRBJ2-7; clone size: many; D gene: TRBD1; CDR3 protein: CSASRGRIPYEQYF; CDR3 DNA: TGCAGTGCTAGTAGGGGGCGGATACCTTACGAGCAGTACTTC
V gene: TRBV30; J gene: TRBJ2-2; clone size: many; D gene: .; CDR3 protein: CAWSVPPNTGELFF; CDR3 DNA: TGTGCCTGGAGTGTACCTCCGAACACCGGGGAGCTGTTTTTT
V gene: TRBV25-1; J gene: TRBJ2-1; clone size: .; D gene: TRBD1; CDR3 protein: CASSDPDRPRGNEQFF; CDR3 DNA: TGTGCCAGCAGTGATCCGGACAGGCCTCGTGGGAATGAGCAGTTCTTC
V gene: TRBV12-3/TRBV12-4; J gene: TRBJ2-7; clone size: .; D gene: .; CDR3 protein: CASSLGGGAGYEQYF; CDR3 DNA: TGTGCCAGCAGCCTGGGTGGAGGAGCCGGCTACGAGCAGTACTTC
V gene: TRBV19; J gene: TRBJ1-5; clone size: many; D gene: .; CDR3 protein: CASSIPGARNQPQHF; CDR3 DNA: TGTGCCAGTAGTATACCAGGGGCCCGTAATCAGCCCCAGCATTTT
V gene: TRBV7-9; J gene: TRBJ1-2; clone size: .; D gene: .; CDR3 protein: CASSPRQSNYGYTF; CDR3 DNA: TGTGCCAGCAGCCCCCGACAGTCAAACTATGGCTACACCTTC
V gene: TRBV5-1; J gene: TRBJ2-1; clone size: many; D gene: .; CDR3 protein: CASGLTYNEQFF; CDR3 DNA: TGCGCCAGCGGCCTTACCTACAATGAGCAGTTCTTC
V gene: TRBV14; J gene: TRBJ1-2; clone size: .; D gene: .; CDR3 protein: CASSQEDYGYTF; CDR3 DNA: TGTGCCAGCAGCCAAGAAGACTATGGCTACACCTTC
V gene: TRBV7-8; J gene: TRBJ2-7; clone size: many; D gene: TRBD1; CDR3 protein: CASSSRTGGMGEQYF; CDR3 DNA: TGTGCCAGCAGCTCCCGGACAGGGGGAATGGGCGAGCAGTACTTC
V gene: TRBV18; J gene: TRBJ2-3; clone size: few; D gene: TRBD2; CDR3 protein: CASSTSGGSADTQYF; CDR3 DNA: TGTGCCAGCTCCACCTCTGGCGGGAGCGCAGATACGCAGTATTTT
V gene: TRBV19; J gene: TRBJ2-2; clone size: many; D gene: TRBD2; CDR3 protein: CASSISRIGTSGRNTGELFF; CDR3 DNA: TGTGCCAGTAGTATATCGCGGATCGGGACTAGCGGGAGGAACACCGGGGAGCTGTTTTTT